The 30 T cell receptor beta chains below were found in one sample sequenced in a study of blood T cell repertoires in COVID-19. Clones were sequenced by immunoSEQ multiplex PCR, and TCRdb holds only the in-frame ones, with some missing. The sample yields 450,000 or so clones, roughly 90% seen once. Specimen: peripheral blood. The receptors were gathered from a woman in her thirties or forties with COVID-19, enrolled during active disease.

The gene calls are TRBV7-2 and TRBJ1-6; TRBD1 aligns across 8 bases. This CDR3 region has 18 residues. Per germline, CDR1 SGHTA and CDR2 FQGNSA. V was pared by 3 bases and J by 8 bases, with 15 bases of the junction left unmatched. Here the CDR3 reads CASSFSPWTGRGDSPLHF. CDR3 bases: TGTGCCAGCAGCTTCTCCCCATGGACAGGGAGAGGCGATTCACCCCTCCACTTT.

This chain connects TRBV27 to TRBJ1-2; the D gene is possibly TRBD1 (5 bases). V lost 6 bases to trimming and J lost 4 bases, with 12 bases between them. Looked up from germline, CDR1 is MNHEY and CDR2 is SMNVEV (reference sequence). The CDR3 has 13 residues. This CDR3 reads CASSGGAFYGYTF. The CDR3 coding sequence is TGTGCCAGCAGCGGCGGGGCCTTCTATGGCTACACCTTC.

For the CDR3, the DNA is TGTGCCAGCAGTGAAGCAGGAGGGAGCAATCAGCCCCAGCATTTT. It translates to CASSEAGGSNQPQHF. V is TRBV6-1 and J is TRBJ1-5; D is undetermined. The V gene's germline CDR1 is MNHNS and CDR2 SASEGT. The CDR3 is 15 residues long. V was shortened by 0 bases and J by 1 base, with 7 bases between the two germline ends.

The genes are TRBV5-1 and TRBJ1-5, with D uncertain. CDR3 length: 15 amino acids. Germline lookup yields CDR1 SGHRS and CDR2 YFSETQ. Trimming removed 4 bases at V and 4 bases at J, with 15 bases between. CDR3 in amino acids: CASSPISGNNQPQHF. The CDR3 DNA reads TGCGCCAGCAGCCCCATATCCGGGAATAATCAGCCCCAGCATTTT.

This CDR3 reads CASSLWTGGFSGNTIYF. Written as DNA, the CDR3 is TGTGCCAGCTCACTTTGGACAGGGGGTTTTTCTGGAAACACCATATATTTT. V gene TRBV18 combines with J gene TRBJ1-3, with 10 positions matching TRBD1. CDR3 length: 17 amino acids. CDR1 and CDR2 from the germline V gene are KGHSH and LQKENI. After removal of 4 bases from V and 1 base from J, the junction contained 7 bases not matched to a gene.

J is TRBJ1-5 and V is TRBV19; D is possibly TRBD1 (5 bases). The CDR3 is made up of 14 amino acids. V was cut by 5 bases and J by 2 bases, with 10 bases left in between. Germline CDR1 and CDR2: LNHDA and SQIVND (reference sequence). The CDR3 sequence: CASSPQGGNQPQHF. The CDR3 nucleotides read TGTGCCAGTAGTCCTCAGGGCGGCAATCAGCCCCAGCATTTT.

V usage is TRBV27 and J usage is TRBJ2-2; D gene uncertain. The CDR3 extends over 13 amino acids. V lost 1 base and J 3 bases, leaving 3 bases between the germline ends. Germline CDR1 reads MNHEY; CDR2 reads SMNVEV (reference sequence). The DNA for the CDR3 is TGTGCCAGCAGTTTATTAGACACCGGGGAGCTGTTTTTT. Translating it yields CASSLLDTGELFF.

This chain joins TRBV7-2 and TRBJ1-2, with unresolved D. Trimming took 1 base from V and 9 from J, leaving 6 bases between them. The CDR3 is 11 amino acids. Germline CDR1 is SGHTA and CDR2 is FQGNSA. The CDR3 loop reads CASSLVRSYTF. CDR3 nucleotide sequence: TGTGCCAGCAGCTTAGTGCGGAGCTACACCTTC. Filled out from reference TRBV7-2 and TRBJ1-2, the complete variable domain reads GAGVSQSPSNKVTEKGKDVELRCDPISGHTALYWYRQSLGQGLEFLIYFQGNSAPDKSGLPSDRFSAERTGGSVSTLTIQRTQQEDSAVYLCASSLVRSYTFGSGTRLTVV.

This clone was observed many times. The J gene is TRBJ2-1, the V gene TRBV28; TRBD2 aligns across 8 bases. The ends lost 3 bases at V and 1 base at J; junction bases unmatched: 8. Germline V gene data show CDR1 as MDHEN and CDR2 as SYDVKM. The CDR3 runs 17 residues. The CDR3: CASSFPQREKSYNEQFF. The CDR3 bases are TGTGCCAGCAGTTTCCCCCAGCGGGAGAAGTCCTACAATGAGCAGTTCTTC.

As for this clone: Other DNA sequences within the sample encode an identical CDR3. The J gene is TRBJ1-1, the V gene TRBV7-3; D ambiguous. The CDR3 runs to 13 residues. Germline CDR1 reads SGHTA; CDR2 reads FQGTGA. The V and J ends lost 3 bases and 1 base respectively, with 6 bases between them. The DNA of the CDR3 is TGTGCCAGCAGCTTGAGGAGGAACACTGAAGCTTTCTTT. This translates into CASSLRRNTEAFF.

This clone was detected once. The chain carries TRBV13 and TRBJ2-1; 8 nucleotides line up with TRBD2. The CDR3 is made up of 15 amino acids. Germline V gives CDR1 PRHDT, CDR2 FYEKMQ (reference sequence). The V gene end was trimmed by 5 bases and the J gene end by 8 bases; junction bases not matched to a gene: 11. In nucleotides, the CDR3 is TGTGCCAGCAGCACCTTTTTGGCGGGAGGCGATGAGCAGTTCTTC. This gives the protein CASSTFLAGGDEQFF.

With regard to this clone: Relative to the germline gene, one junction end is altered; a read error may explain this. The CDR3, as DNA: TGTGCCAGCAGCTTAGACCTCGGACTAGCTCTACCCCTCTTC. Its translation is CASSLDLGLALPLF. The chain carries TRBV7-9 and TRBJ2-1, with 8 nucleotides matching TRBD2. Germline CDR1 reads SEHNR; CDR2 reads FQNEAQ (reference sequence). The CDR3 spans 14 residues.

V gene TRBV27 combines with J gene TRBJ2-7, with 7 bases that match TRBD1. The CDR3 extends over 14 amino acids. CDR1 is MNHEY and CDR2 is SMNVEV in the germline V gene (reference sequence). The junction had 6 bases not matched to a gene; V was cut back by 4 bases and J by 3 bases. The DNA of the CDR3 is TGTGCCAGCAGTTACTTCCGGACAGGCTACGAGCAGTACTTC. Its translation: CASSYFRTGYEQYF.

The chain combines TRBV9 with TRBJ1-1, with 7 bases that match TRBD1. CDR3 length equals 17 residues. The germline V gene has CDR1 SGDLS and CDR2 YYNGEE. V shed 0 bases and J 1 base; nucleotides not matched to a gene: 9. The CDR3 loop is CASSVAEGDRWNTEAFF. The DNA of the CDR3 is TGTGCCAGCAGCGTAGCGGAAGGGGACAGATGGAACACTGAAGCTTTCTTT.

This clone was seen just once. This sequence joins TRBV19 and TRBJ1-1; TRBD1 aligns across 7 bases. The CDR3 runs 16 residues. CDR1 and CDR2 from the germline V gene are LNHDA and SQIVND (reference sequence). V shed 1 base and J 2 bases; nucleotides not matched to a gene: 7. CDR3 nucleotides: TGTGCCAGTAGTATAGCTAACAGGGGCACCAACACTGAAGCTTTCTTT. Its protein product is CASSIANRGTNTEAFF.

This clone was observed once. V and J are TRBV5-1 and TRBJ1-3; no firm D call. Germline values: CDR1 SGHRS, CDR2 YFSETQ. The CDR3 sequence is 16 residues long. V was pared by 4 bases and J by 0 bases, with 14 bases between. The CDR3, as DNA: TGCGCCAGCAGCCGCCTTCAGGTTGACTCTGGAAACACCATATATTTT. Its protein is CASSRLQVDSGNTIYF.

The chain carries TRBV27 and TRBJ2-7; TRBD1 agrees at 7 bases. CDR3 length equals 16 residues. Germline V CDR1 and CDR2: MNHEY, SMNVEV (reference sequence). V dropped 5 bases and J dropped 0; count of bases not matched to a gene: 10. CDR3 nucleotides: TGTGCCAGCAGTCCTAGTTGGGGACAGAGCTCCTACGAGCAGTACTTC. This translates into CASSPSWGQSSYEQYF.

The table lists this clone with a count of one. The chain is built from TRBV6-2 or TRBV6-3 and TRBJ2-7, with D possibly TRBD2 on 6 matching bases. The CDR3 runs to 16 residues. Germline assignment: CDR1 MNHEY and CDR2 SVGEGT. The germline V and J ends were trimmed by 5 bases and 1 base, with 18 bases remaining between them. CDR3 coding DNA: TGTGCCAGCAGTACGCTCGGGACTGGTCTTTCCTACGAGCAGTACTTC. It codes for CASSTLGTGLSYEQYF.

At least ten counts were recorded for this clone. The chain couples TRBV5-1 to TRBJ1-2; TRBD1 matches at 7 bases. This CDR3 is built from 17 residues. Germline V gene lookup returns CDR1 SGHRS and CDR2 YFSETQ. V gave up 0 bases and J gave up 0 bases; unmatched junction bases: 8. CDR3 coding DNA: TGCGCCAGCAGCTTGGAGGGCAGGGGGATTACTAACTATGGCTACACCTTC. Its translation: CASSLEGRGITNYGYTF. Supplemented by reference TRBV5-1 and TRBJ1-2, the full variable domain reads KAGVTQTPRYLIKTRGQQVTLSCSPISGHRSVSWYQQTPGQGLQFLFEYFSETQRNKGNFPGRFSGRQFSNSRSEMNVSTLELGDSALYLCASSLEGRGITNYGYTFGSGTRLTVV.

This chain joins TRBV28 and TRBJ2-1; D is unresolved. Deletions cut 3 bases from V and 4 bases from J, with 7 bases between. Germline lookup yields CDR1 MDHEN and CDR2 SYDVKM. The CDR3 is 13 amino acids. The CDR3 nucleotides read TGTGCCAGCAGTTTGTTCGGTTACAATGAGCAGTTCTTC. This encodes CASSLFGYNEQFF.

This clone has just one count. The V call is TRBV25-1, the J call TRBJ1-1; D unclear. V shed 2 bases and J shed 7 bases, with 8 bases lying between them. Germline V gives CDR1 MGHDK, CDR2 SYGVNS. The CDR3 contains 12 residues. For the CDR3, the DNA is TGTGCCAGCAGTGAAAGAGGGAATGAAGCTTTCTTT. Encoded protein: CASSERGNEAFF.

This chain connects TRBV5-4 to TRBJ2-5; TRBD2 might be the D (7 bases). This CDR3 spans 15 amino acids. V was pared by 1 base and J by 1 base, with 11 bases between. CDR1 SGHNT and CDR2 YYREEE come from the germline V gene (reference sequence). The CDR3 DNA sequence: TGTGCCAGCAGCTTGAGGGGGGGGGCCCAAGAGACCCAGTACTTC. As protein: CASSLRGGAQETQYF. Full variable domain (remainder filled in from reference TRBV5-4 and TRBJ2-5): ETGVTQSPTHLIKTRGQQVTLRCSSQSGHNTVSWYQQALGQGPQFIFQYYREEENGRGNFPPRFSGLQFPNYSSELNVNALELDDSALYLCASSLRGGAQETQYFGPGTRLLVL.

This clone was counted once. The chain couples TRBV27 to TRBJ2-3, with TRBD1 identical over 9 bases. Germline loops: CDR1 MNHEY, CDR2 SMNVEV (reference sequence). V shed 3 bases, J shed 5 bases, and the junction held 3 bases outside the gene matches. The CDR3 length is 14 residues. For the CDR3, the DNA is TGTGCCAGCAGTTTCACAGGGGGCCTAGATACGCAGTATTTT. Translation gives CASSFTGGLDTQYF.

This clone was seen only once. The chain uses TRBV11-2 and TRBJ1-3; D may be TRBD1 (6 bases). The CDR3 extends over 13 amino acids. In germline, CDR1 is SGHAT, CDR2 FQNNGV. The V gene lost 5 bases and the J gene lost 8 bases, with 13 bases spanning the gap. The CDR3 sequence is CASSPQGWDTIYF. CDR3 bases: TGTGCCAGCAGCCCACAGGGCTGGGACACCATATATTTT.

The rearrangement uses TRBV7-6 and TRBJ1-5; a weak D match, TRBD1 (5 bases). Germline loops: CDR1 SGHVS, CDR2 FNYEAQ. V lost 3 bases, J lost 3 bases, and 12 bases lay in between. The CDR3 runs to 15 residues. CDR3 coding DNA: TGTGCCAGCAGCTTGGGGACGGGAGACAATCAGCCCCAGCATTTT. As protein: CASSLGTGDNQPQHF.

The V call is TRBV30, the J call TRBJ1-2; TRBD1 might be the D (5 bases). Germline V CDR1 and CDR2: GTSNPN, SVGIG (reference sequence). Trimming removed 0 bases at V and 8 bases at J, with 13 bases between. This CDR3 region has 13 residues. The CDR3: CAWSVMTVGGYTF. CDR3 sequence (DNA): TGTGCCTGGAGTGTAATGACAGTTGGCGGCTACACCTTC.

This chain's CDR3 is CASSWRGTGGVLYGYTF. The CDR3 DNA reads TGTGCCAGCAGTTGGAGAGGGACAGGGGGCGTCCTCTATGGCTACACCTTC. This sequence joins TRBV28 and TRBJ1-2, with 12 positions matching TRBD1. Per germline, CDR1 MDHEN and CDR2 SYDVKM. The CDR3 runs to 17 residues. The V gene end was trimmed by 4 bases and the J gene end by 4 bases; junction bases not matched to a gene: 10.

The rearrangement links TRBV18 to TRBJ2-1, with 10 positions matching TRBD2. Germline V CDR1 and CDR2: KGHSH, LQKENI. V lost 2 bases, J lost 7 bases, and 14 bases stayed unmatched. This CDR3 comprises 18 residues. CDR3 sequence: CASSPSASGLAFGNEQFF. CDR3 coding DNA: TGTGCCAGCTCACCATCCGCTTCGGGACTAGCGTTTGGGAATGAGCAGTTCTTC.

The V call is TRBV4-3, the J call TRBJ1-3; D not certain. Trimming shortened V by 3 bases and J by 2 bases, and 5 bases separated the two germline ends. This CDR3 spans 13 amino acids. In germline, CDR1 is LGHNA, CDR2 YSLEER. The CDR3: CASSQGAGNTIYF. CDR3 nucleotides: TGCGCCAGCAGCCAGGGCGCTGGAAACACCATATATTTT.

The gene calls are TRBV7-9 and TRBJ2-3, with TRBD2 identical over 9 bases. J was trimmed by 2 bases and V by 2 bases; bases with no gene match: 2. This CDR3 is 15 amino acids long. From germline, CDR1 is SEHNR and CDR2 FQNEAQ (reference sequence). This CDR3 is CASSLLAGSTDTQYF. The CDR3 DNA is TGTGCCAGCAGCTTACTAGCGGGGTCCACAGATACGCAGTATTTT.